Below are 30 T cell receptor beta chains sequenced from a single sample in a study of blood T cell repertoires in COVID-19. The assay was immunoSEQ multiplex PCR, and TCRdb's table has in-frame clones only and misses some. The table shows fewer than 500,000 clones, with 70% to 90% occurring only once. The sample was PBMCs or T cells enriched from blood (not recorded which). These receptor sequences come from a woman aged 25-40 years with acute COVID-19.

The rearrangement links TRBV6-5 to TRBJ2-2, with D maybe TRBD2 (6 bases). Trimming cost V 5 bases and J 4 bases, with 11 bases left between them. Germline V gene lookup returns CDR1 MNHEY and CDR2 SVGAGI. The CDR3 has 14 amino acids. CDR3 residues: CASSTGTFTGELFF. The CDR3 DNA follows: TGTGCCAGCAGTACCGGGACTTTCACCGGGGAGCTGTTTTTT.

The genes are TRBV19 and TRBJ2-3, with TRBD2 matching over 7 bases. Losses at the gene ends were 3 bases for V and 2 bases for J; bases not matched to a gene: 14. The CDR3 totals 18 residues. Germline CDR1 reads LNHDA; CDR2 reads SQIVND (reference sequence). CDR3 bases: TGTGCCAGTAGTATCTCGGTAGTTTGGGGGGGTGTCACAGATACGCAGTATTTT. As protein: CASSISVVWGGVTDTQYF. The full variable domain, rest sourced from reference TRBV19 and TRBJ2-3, is DGGITQSPKYLFRKEGQNVTLSCEQNLNHDAMYWYRQDPGQGLRLIYYSQIVNDFQKGDIAEGYSVSREKKESFPLTVTSAQKNPTAFYLCASSISVVWGGVTDTQYFGPGTRLTVL.

The V gene is TRBV6-5, the J gene TRBJ2-1; 10 bases map to TRBD2. Per germline, CDR1 MNHEY and CDR2 SVGAGI. This CDR3 is built from 14 residues. Trimming removed 6 bases from V and 4 bases from J; junction bases left unmatched: 3. The CDR3 nucleotides are TGTGCCAGCAGCGGGACTAGCGCATACAATGAGCAGTTCTTC. As protein: CASSGTSAYNEQFF.

The rearrangement uses TRBV2 and TRBJ1-3; a possible D gene is TRBD1 (5 bases). CDR1 is SNHLY and CDR2 is FYNNEI in the germline V gene. CDR3 length: 15 amino acids. The ends were cut back, 7 bases at V and 2 bases at J, with 15 bases in the middle. The DNA for the CDR3 is TGTGCCAGCACCGTCCAGGGTGCTCCTGGAAACACCATATATTTT. It codes for CASTVQGAPGNTIYF.

This clone was detected only once. The chain carries TRBV7-2 and TRBJ2-5; D gene ambiguous. The V end lost 0 bases, the J end lost 2 bases, and 10 bases lay between the germline ends. The length of the CDR3 is 15 residues. Germline V gives CDR1 SGHTA, CDR2 FQGNSA. CDR3 DNA sequence: TGTGCCAGCAGCTTAGCGCTCGCTATTCAAGAGACCCAGTACTTC. Encoded protein: CASSLALAIQETQYF.

The chain combines TRBV9 with TRBJ1-6; 8 positions agree with TRBD1. The trim removed 8 bases at V and 8 bases at J, leaving 9 bases unmatched. The CDR3 is 14 amino acids. Germline loops: CDR1 SGDLS, CDR2 YYNGEE. CDR3 sequence: CASQPDRVDSPLHF. CDR3 nucleotides: TGTGCCAGTCAACCGGACAGGGTTGATTCACCCCTCCACTTT. The variable domain in full, with the rest retrieved from reference TRBV9 and TRBJ1-6, is DSGVTQTPKHLITATGQRVTLRCSPRSGDLSVYWYQQSLDQGLQFLIQYYNGEERAKGNILERFSAQQFPDLHSELNLSSLELGDSALYFCASQPDRVDSPLHFGNGTRLTVT.

This clone has just one count. This chain links TRBV30 with TRBJ1-6, with D maybe TRBD1 (5 bases). The CDR3 totals 16 residues. CDR1 is GTSNPN and CDR2 is SVGIG in the germline V gene (reference sequence). The germline V and J ends were trimmed by 3 bases and 10 bases, with 22 bases remaining between them. CDR3 protein: CAWSPTGPGLGSPLHF. DNA for the CDR3: TGTGCCTGGAGCCCCACAGGCCCCGGTCTGGGATCACCCCTCCACTTT. Drawing the rest from reference TRBV30 and TRBJ1-6, the complete variable domain is SQTIHQWPATLVQPVGSPLSLECTVEGTSNPNLYWYRQAAGRGLQLLFYSVGIGQISSEVPQNLSASRPQDRQFILSSKKLLLSDSGFYLCAWSPTGPGLGSPLHFGNGTRLTVT.

V and J are TRBV18 and TRBJ2-3, with 8 bases fitting TRBD2. Germline-derived CDR1 and CDR2 are KGHSH and LQKENI. The trim removed 3 bases at V and 3 bases at J, leaving 8 bases unmatched. The CDR3 contains 16 residues. Here the CDR3 DNA reads TGTGCCAGCTCACCTGGAACCTCGGGAGGGACAGATACGCAGTATTTT. Residues: CASSPGTSGGTDTQYF.

V usage is TRBV7-8 and J usage is TRBJ2-5; 9 bases align to TRBD1. This CDR3 spans 17 amino acids. Looked up from germline, CDR1 is SGHVS and CDR2 is FQNEAQ. Trimming cost V 4 bases and J 0 bases; bases outside gene matches: 9. Here the CDR3 DNA reads TGTGCCAGCAGCTCCGAGTTCGGGACAGGGAACCAAGAGACCCAGTACTTC. Its protein product is CASSSEFGTGNQETQYF.

The J gene is TRBJ1-2, the V gene TRBV2, with 9 bases fitting TRBD1. This CDR3 is 12 amino acids long. Germline-derived CDR1 and CDR2 are SNHLY and FYNNEI. The junction had 4 bases not matched to a gene; V was cut back by 7 bases and J by 7 bases. The CDR3 bases are TGTGCCAGCAATAAGGACAGGGGTGGCTACACCTTC. Its protein product is CASNKDRGGYTF.

V and J are TRBV18 and TRBJ2-1; 8 nucleotides align to TRBD1. CDR3 length: 16 residues. Germline V lookup: CDR1 KGHSH, CDR2 LQKENI. J lost 6 bases, V lost 0 bases, and 7 bases had no gene match. CDR3 loop: CASSPPDREWSNEQFF. Here the CDR3 DNA reads TGTGCCAGCTCACCACCGGACAGGGAATGGAGCAATGAGCAGTTCTTC.

V is TRBV5-1 and J is TRBJ2-1; 8 positions agree with TRBD2. CDR1 is SGHRS and CDR2 is YFSETQ in the germline V gene. The CDR3 is 16 residues long. Trimming removed 3 bases from V and 7 bases from J; junction bases left unmatched: 12. The CDR3 loop is CASSSEPGGGWNEQFF. In nucleotides, the CDR3 is TGCGCCAGCAGCTCCGAGCCCGGGGGGGGTTGGAATGAGCAGTTCTTC.

This rearrangement joins TRBV19 to TRBJ1-3, with 10 bases aligning to TRBD1. The CDR3 runs to 14 residues. V was pared by 6 bases and J by 2 bases, with 1 base of the junction left unmatched. CDR1 is LNHDA and CDR2 is SQIVND in the germline V gene (reference sequence). The CDR3 protein is CASRGTGAGNTIYF. The CDR3 nucleotides read TGTGCCAGTAGGGGGACAGGGGCTGGAAACACCATATATTTT. Filled out from reference TRBV19 and TRBJ1-3, the complete variable domain reads DGGITQSPKYLFRKEGQNVTLSCEQNLNHDAMYWYRQDPGQGLRLIYYSQIVNDFQKGDIAEGYSVSREKKESFPLTVTSAQKNPTAFYLCASRGTGAGNTIYFGEGSWLTVV.

The chain couples TRBV27 to TRBJ2-7; 7 bases match TRBD2. The CDR3 covers 17 residues. V was pared by 6 bases and J by 5 bases, with 19 bases of the junction left unmatched. Germline CDR1 is MNHEY and CDR2 is SMNVEV (reference sequence). CDR3 in amino acids: CASRDVVAGDGSHEQYF. The CDR3 DNA reads TGTGCCAGCAGGGACGTGGTAGCGGGCGACGGTTCCCACGAGCAGTACTTC.

V is TRBV7-2 and J is TRBJ1-5; D is ambiguous. Deletions cut 4 bases from V and 5 bases from J, with 9 bases between. Germline CDR1 is SGHTA and CDR2 is FQGNSA. The CDR3 spans 13 residues. In DNA, the CDR3 is TGTGCCAGCAGCTGGGGAGGCGATCAGCCCCAGCATTTT. Translating gives CASSWGGDQPQHF. Supplemented by reference TRBV7-2 and TRBJ1-5, the full variable domain reads GAGVSQSPSNKVTEKGKDVELRCDPISGHTALYWYRQSLGQGLEFLIYFQGNSAPDKSGLPSDRFSAERTGGSVSTLTIQRTQQEDSAVYLCASSWGGDQPQHFGDGTRLSIL.

This clone was detected once. CDR3 nucleotides: TGTGCCACCAGTGATTTCGGGACAGAGGTTTTCTTC. Translation gives CATSDFGTEVFF. The genes are TRBV24-1 and TRBJ2-1; 7 bases align to TRBD1. CDR3 length equals 12 residues. The germline gives CDR1 KGHDR, CDR2 SFDVKD. With 1 base clipped from V and 16 bases from J, the junction kept 6 bases outside the gene matches.

This rearrangement joins TRBV2 to TRBJ1-5; TRBD1 matches at 8 bases. Germline values: CDR1 SNHLY, CDR2 FYNNEI. The J segment lost 5 bases and the V segment lost 5 bases, leaving 5 bases of the junction unmatched. There are 14 residues in the CDR3. The CDR3 nucleotides are TGTGCCAGCAGTAGAGACAGGGGCCATCAGCCCCAGCATTTT. Protein: CASSRDRGHQPQHF.

The rearrangement joins TRBV20-1 to TRBJ2-7, with D tentatively TRBD2 (6 bases). This CDR3 has 14 amino acids. CDR1 is DFQATT, CDR2 SNEGSKA, per germline (reference sequence). The V end was cut by 3 bases, the J end by 4 bases, with 16 bases between. The CDR3 is CSASLASEDYEQYF. CDR3 bases: TGCAGTGCTAGTTTGGCTAGCGAAGATTACGAGCAGTACTTC.

This chain connects TRBV27 to TRBJ1-4, with TRBD1 matching over 9 bases. The CDR3 runs to 16 residues. CDR1 and CDR2 from the germline V gene are MNHEY and SMNVEV (reference sequence). V gave up 5 bases and J gave up 8 bases; unmatched junction bases: 12. The CDR3 bases are TGTGCCAGCAGTCAGGCTACAGGGGGCGGTCGAGAAAAACTGTTTTTT. Translated, it gives CASSQATGGGREKLFF.

The J gene is TRBJ2-2, the V gene TRBV25-1; D unresolved. Germline lookup yields CDR1 MGHDK and CDR2 SYGVNS. The CDR3 totals 15 residues. V lost 4 bases and J lost 1, with 10 bases in between. CDR3 DNA sequence: TGTGCCAGCAGTGGGGTTGGAGTGAACACCGGGGAGCTGTTTTTT. Translation: CASSGVGVNTGELFF.

The CDR3 sequence: CASSLTGGNGYTF. The DNA of the CDR3 is TGTGCCAGCAGCCTAACAGGGGGCAATGGCTACACCTTC. The rearrangement uses TRBV7-6 and TRBJ1-2, with 9 bases lining up with TRBD1. The length of the CDR3 is 13 residues. Losses at the gene ends were 5 bases for V and 6 bases for J; bases not matched to a gene: 4. Germline CDR1 SGHVS, CDR2 FNYEAQ. The entire variable domain, with the rest obtained from reference TRBV7-6 and TRBJ1-2, is as follows: GAGVSQSPRYKVTKRGQDVALRCDPISGHVSLYWYRQALGQGPEFLTYFNYEAQQDKSGLPNDRFSAERPEGSISTLTIQRTEQRDSAMYRCASSLTGGNGYTFGSGTRLTVV.

The V and J genes are TRBV6-2 or TRBV6-3 and TRBJ2-7; D is perhaps TRBD1 (5 bases). Trimming took 5 bases from V and 3 from J, leaving 14 bases between them. Per the germline V gene, CDR1 is MNHEY and CDR2 is SVGEGT. The CDR3 runs to 14 residues. The CDR3 DNA reads TGTGCCAGCAGTGGGTGGCGACAGAACTACGAGCAGTACTTC. Amino acids: CASSGWRQNYEQYF.

The chain couples TRBV18 to TRBJ2-2; D may be TRBD1 (5 bases). Germline V gene sequence: CDR1 KGHSH, CDR2 LQKENI. The germline V and J ends were trimmed by 2 bases and 5 bases, with 18 bases remaining between them. CDR3 length: 17 amino acids. CDR3 residues: CASSPRVGINRTGELFF. The CDR3 nucleotides read TGTGCCAGCTCACCAAGGGTCGGCATCAACAGGACCGGGGAGCTGTTTTTT.

The rearrangement uses TRBV2 and TRBJ1-2; no definite D call. CDR3 size: 13 residues. The germline CDR1 and CDR2 sequences are SNHLY and FYNNEI. V was cut by 7 bases and J by 0 bases, with 9 bases left in between. In nucleotides, the CDR3 is TGTGCCAGCACGGGAGATTCTAACTATGGCTACACCTTC. Amino acids: CASTGDSNYGYTF.

The V gene is TRBV3-1 (or the pseudogene TRBV3-2), the J gene TRBJ1-6; D uncertain. V was clipped by 1 base and J by 7 bases, with 8 bases between them. Germline V lookup: CDR1 LGHDT, CDR2 YNNKEL (reference sequence). This CDR3 contains 14 residues. This CDR3 reads CASSQGLLNSPLHF. DNA for the CDR3: TGTGCCAGCAGCCAAGGACTTCTAAATTCACCCCTCCACTTT.

The CDR3 DNA is TGTGCCAGTAGTATGGGGACCAGGGGGCTCGGTCAGCCCCAGCATTTT. This sequence encodes CASSMGTRGLGQPQHF. V and J are TRBV19 and TRBJ1-5, with TRBD1 matching 8 bases. The CDR3 extends over 16 amino acids. V lost 3 bases, J lost 6 bases, and 10 bases stayed unmatched. Germline loops: CDR1 LNHDA, CDR2 SQIVND (reference sequence).

The genes are TRBV5-4 and TRBJ1-1; possibly TRBD1 for D (5 bases). The V gene lost 0 bases and the J gene lost 3 bases, with 6 bases spanning the gap. Germline-derived CDR1 and CDR2 are SGHNT and YYREEE (reference sequence). The CDR3 spans 13 residues. This CDR3 is CASSLGGDTEAFF. CDR3 sequence (DNA): TGTGCCAGCAGCTTGGGGGGGGACACTGAAGCTTTCTTT.

The V and J genes are TRBV4-1 and TRBJ1-4; 10 bases map to TRBD1. After removal of 3 bases from V and 8 bases from J, the junction contained 6 bases not matched to a gene. The CDR3 contains 15 residues. CDR1 MGHRA and CDR2 YSYEKL come from the germline V gene. CDR3 sequence reads: CASSQPTGGYEKLFF. CDR3 coding DNA: TGCGCCAGCAGCCAGCCGACAGGGGGCTACGAAAAACTGTTTTTT.

The V gene is TRBV7-9, the J gene TRBJ2-7, with D possibly matching TRBD2 (5 bases). Trimming stripped 0 bases from V and 0 bases from J, with 12 bases between. The CDR3 is 16 residues long. CDR1 is SEHNR and CDR2 is FQNEAQ in the germline V gene (reference sequence). For the CDR3, the DNA is TGTGCCAGCAGCTTAGCCGAGGGTGTGAGCTCCTACGAGCAGTACTTC. This encodes CASSLAEGVSSYEQYF.

This chain joins TRBV29-1 and TRBJ2-2, with 9 positions matching TRBD1. This CDR3 has 14 amino acids. The V and J ends lost 6 bases and 2 bases, in that order; junction bases with no gene match: 4. Germline V CDR1 and CDR2: SQVTM, ANQGSEA. CDR3 residues: CSVQGQGNTGELFF. The CDR3 DNA is TGCAGCGTACAGGGACAGGGTAACACCGGGGAGCTGTTTTTT.